These 16 T cell receptor beta chains originate from one sample sequenced in a study of lymphopenia after photon versus proton radiotherapy. Clones were sequenced by immunoSEQ multiplex PCR, and TCRdb holds only the in-frame ones, with some missing. The sample contains some 40,000 clones, about 86% of which appear only once. This specimen consisted of peripheral blood, obtained from a patient treated with proton-based radiotherapy. These receptors came from a woman in her 70s with pancreatic cancer. Some clones in this sample may be carry-over from other donors' samples.

This sequence joins TRBV19 and TRBJ2-1; 10 bases line up with TRBD2. The V and J ends lost 4 bases and 4 bases, in that order; junction bases with no gene match: 7. This CDR3 contains 16 residues. CDR1 and CDR2 (germline): LNHDA, SQIVND (reference sequence). The CDR3 sequence: CASSTSGRASYNEQFF. CDR3 sequence (DNA): TGTGCCAGTAGTACGAGCGGGAGGGCCTCTTACAATGAGCAGTTCTTC.

CDR3 bases: TGTGCCAGCAGTTACTCGGGGTGGGATCAGCCCCAGCATTTT. Encoded protein: CASSYSGWDQPQHF. The chain combines TRBV6-6 with TRBJ1-5, with D unclear. The V gene's germline CDR1 is MNHNY and CDR2 SVGAGI (reference sequence). V was pared by 0 bases and J by 5 bases, with 8 bases between. CDR3 length equals 14 residues.

With regard to this clone: The same CDR3 also results from other DNA sequences found in this sample. The chain uses TRBV7-9 and TRBJ2-1, with 12 bases lining up with TRBD2. The CDR3 totals 15 residues. V was pared by 1 base and J by 6 bases, with 1 base of the junction left unmatched. CDR1 is SEHNR, CDR2 FQNEAQ, per germline (reference sequence). The CDR3 region is CASSLGLAGVNEQFF. The CDR3, as DNA: TGTGCCAGCAGCTTAGGACTAGCGGGAGTCAATGAGCAGTTCTTC.

The chain links TRBV5-6 to TRBJ1-1; TRBD1 might be the D (6 bases). Germline CDR1 and CDR2: SGHDT and YYEEEE. Trimming left V 0 bases short and J 4 bases short, with 13 bases between. The CDR3 spans 15 residues. CDR3 in DNA: TGTGCCAGCAGCTTGGTTAATGGGGGCATCACTGAAGCTTTCTTT. It yields the protein CASSLVNGGITEAFF. The variable domain in full, with the rest retrieved from reference TRBV5-6 and TRBJ1-1, is DAGVTQSPTHLIKTRGQQVTLRCSPKSGHDTVSWYQQALGQGPQFIFQYYEEEERQRGNFPDRFSGHQFPNYSSELNVNALLLGDSALYLCASSLVNGGITEAFFGQGTRLTVV.

This sequence joins TRBV28 and TRBJ1-2, with 8 bases matching TRBD1. J gave up 0 bases and V 5 bases, and 5 bases lay outside the gene matches. Germline V gene sequence: CDR1 MDHEN, CDR2 SYDVKM. CDR3 size: 15 residues. The CDR3 reads CASSLPGGPNYGYTF. The CDR3 DNA sequence: TGTGCCAGCAGTCTACCAGGGGGCCCTAACTATGGCTACACCTTC.

V usage is TRBV1 and J usage is TRBJ2-7; the table's D call of TRBD2 was not tested on the DNA. TRBV1 corresponds to a pseudogene. The CDR3 covers 15 residues. The CDR3 loop reads CTSSRLAVTFYEQYF. DNA of the CDR3: TGCACCAGCAGCCGATTAGCGGTTACGTTCTACGAGCAGTACTTC.

V is TRBV20-1 and J is TRBJ2-3; D ambiguous. Germline V gene lookup returns CDR1 DFQATT and CDR2 SNEGSKA (reference sequence). The CDR3 contains 11 residues. Deletions cut 5 bases from V and 4 bases from J, with 7 bases between. The CDR3 sequence is CSASRADTQYF. The CDR3 DNA reads TGCAGTGCTTCTAGGGCAGATACGCAGTATTTT.

The chain has TRBV5-1 and TRBJ2-7, with TRBD2 identical over 9 bases. Germline V lookup: CDR1 SGHRS, CDR2 YFSETQ. The CDR3 is made up of 14 amino acids. J lost 2 bases, V lost 4 bases, and 4 bases had no gene match. DNA of the CDR3: TGCGCCAGCAGCGTGACTAGCGGTACCTACGAGCAGTACTTC. Amino acids: CASSVTSGTYEQYF.

This chain uses TRBV19 with TRBJ1-5; tentatively, D is TRBD1 (5 bases). Trimming left V 3 bases short and J 5 bases short, with 11 bases between. The CDR3 length is 14 residues. Germline loops: CDR1 LNHDA, CDR2 SQIVND (reference sequence). DNA of the CDR3: TGTGCCAGTAGTATGACCGTGACAGATCAGCCCCAGCATTTT. The encoded protein is CASSMTVTDQPQHF.

This chain joins TRBV7-2 and TRBJ2-5; 8 bases fit TRBD1. This CDR3 comprises 15 residues. The V segment lost 5 bases and the J segment 4 bases; nucleotides outside the gene matches: 9. In germline, CDR1 is SGHTA, CDR2 FQGNSA. Written as DNA, the CDR3 is TGTGCCAGCAGCGTGAAGGACAGGGAGGTAGAGACCCAGTACTTC. Encoded protein: CASSVKDREVETQYF.

J is TRBJ2-1 and V is TRBV7-2, with TRBD1 matching 9 bases. Per germline, CDR1 SGHTA and CDR2 FQGNSA. The CDR3 contains 13 residues. Trimming removed 5 bases from V and 8 bases from J; junction bases left unmatched: 4. The CDR3 bases are TGTGCCAGCAGCCGGGACAGGGCGGATGAGCAGTTCTTC. Encoded protein: CASSRDRADEQFF.

A single count supports this clone. The chain combines TRBV4-2 with TRBJ2-3, with 12 bases lining up with TRBD2. The CDR3 covers 16 residues. Germline V gene data show CDR1 as LGHNA and CDR2 as YNFKEQ. V dropped 2 bases and J dropped 3; count of bases not matched to a gene: 3. The CDR3 spells CASSQTGLAGTDTQYF. CDR3 in DNA: TGTGCCAGCAGCCAAACGGGACTAGCGGGTACAGATACGCAGTATTTT.

The gene calls are TRBV4-1 and TRBJ1-5, with 7 nucleotides matching TRBD1. There are 14 residues in the CDR3. The V segment lost 4 bases and the J segment 6 bases; nucleotides outside the gene matches: 6. The V gene's germline CDR1 is MGHRA and CDR2 YSYEKL. The DNA for the CDR3 is TGCGCCAGCAGCCGGTCCCGGGACAGTCAGCCCCAGCATTTT. Translated: CASSRSRDSQPQHF.

The CDR3 loop reads CASSPPPYDVTQYF. The CDR3 DNA reads as TGTGCCAGCAGCCCGCCGCCCTATGACGTGACCCAGTACTTC. The V gene is TRBV7-2, the J gene TRBJ2-5; no firm D call. V gave up 5 bases and J gave up 7 bases, with 17 bases separating them. The CDR3 runs 14 residues. CDR1 is SGHTA and CDR2 is FQGNSA in the germline V gene.

CDR3 sequence: CASSYSDVDNQPQHF. The CDR3 DNA follows: TGTGCCAGCAGTTACTCGGACGTAGACAATCAGCCCCAGCATTTT. This chain links TRBV6-6 with TRBJ1-5; D remains unclear. Germline lookup yields CDR1 MNHNY and CDR2 SVGAGI (reference sequence). This CDR3 contains 15 residues. Trimming left V 0 bases short and J 3 bases short, with 9 bases between.

The J gene is TRBJ2-7, the V gene TRBV18; D is unclear. There are 12 residues in the CDR3. Trimming removed 1 base at V and 5 bases at J, with 6 bases between. From germline, CDR1 is KGHSH and CDR2 LQKENI. The DNA of the CDR3 is TGTGCCAGCTCACCACAAATTAACGAGCAGTACTTC. It translates to CASSPQINEQYF.